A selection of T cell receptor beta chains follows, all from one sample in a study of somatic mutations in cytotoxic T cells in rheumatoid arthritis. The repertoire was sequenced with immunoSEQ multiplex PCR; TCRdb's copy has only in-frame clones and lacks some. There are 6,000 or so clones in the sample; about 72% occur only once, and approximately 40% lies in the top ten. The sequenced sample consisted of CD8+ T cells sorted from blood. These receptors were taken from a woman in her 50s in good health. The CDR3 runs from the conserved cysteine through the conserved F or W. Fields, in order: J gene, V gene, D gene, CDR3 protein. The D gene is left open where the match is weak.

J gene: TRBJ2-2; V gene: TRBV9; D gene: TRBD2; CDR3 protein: CASSVAGGGTGELFF
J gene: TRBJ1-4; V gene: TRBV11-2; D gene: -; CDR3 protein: CASSPQGSNEKLFF
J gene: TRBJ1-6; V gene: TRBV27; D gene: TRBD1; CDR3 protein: CASSPTGSSYNSPLHF
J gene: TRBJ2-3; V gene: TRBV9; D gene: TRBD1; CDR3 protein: CASSPQDRASDTQYF
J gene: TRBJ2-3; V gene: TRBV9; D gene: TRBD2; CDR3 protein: CASSSTRLAGFTDTQYF
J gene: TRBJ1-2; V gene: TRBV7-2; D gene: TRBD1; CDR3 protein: CASSPRQGAWYGHTF
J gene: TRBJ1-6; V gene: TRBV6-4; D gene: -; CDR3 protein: CASSDSPSTTPLHF
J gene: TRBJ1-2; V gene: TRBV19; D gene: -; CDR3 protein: CASSIVIQGAYGYTF
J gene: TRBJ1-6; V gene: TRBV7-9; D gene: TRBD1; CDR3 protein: CASSLGPQGNSPLHF
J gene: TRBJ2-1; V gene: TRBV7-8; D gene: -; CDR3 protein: CASSFGRGQGVNNEQFF
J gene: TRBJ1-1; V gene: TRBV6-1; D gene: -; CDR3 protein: CASSEWGGGGTEAFF
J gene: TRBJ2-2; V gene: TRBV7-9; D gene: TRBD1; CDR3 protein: CASSLIGQGKSGELFF
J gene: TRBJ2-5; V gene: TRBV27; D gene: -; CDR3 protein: CASSLKVGETQYF
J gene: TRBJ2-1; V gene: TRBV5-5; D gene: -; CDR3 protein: CASSYGQKPSYNEQFF
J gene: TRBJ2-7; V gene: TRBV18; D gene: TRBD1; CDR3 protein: CASSLPGQREQYF
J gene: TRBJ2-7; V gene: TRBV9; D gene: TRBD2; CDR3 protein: CASSPSGGNSYEQYF
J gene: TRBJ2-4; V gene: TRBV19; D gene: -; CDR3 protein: CASSITGIAKNIQYF
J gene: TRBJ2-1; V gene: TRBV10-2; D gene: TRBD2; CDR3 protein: CASSETSGAYNEQFF
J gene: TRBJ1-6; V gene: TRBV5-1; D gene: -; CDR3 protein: CASKTGWDSPLHF
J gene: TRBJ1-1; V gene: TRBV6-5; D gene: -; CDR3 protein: CASSYSQGNTEAFF
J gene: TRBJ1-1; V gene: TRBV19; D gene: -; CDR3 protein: CASSRTWEAFF
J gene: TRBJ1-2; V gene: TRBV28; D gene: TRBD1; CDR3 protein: CATAGGQGLNYGYTF